These 4 T cell receptor beta chains came from one sample sequenced in a study of human T cells and chemical hapten exposure. TCRdb called the RACE reads again in MiXCR, with one record for every CDR3 protein. The sample lists a few hundred thousand distinct CDR3 sequences, about 6.9% occurring once. Time point indicated: patch test 2, 6 weeks after DPC sensitization. Specified treatment: therapeutic diphenylcyclopropenone sensitization with weekly scalp DPC. The sample was whole blood, taken in connection with sensitization to the hapten diphenylcyclopropenone (DPC). The receptors originated from a woman between 18 and 30 years old with alopecia areata. Some clones in this sample may be carry-over from other donors' samples.

CDR3 protein: CASSPQNPSTDTQYF. The CDR3 bases are TGTGCCAGCTCACCACAAAACCCTAGCACAGATACGCAGTATTTT. V gene TRBV18 combines with J gene TRBJ2-3, with unresolved D. The germline V gene has CDR1 KGHSH and CDR2 LQKENI. The CDR3 runs to 15 residues. Trimming stripped 1 base from V and 0 bases from J, with 8 bases between.

This clonotype showed up many times. The V gene is TRBV3-1, the J gene TRBJ2-3; D may be TRBD2 (5 bases). Trimming stripped 0 bases from V and 0 bases from J, with 7 bases between. The germline gives CDR1 LGHDT, CDR2 YNNKEL (reference sequence). There are 15 residues in the CDR3. CDR3 sequence reads: CASSQDGGSTDTQYF. Written as DNA, the CDR3 is TGTGCCAGCAGCCAAGACGGCGGGAGCACAGATACGCAGTATTTT.

This clonotype came up many times. The genes are TRBV27 and TRBJ1-5; no reliable D call. V lost 6 bases, J lost 0 bases, and 15 bases lay in between. The CDR3 runs 16 residues. From germline, CDR1 is MNHEY and CDR2 SMNVEV (reference sequence). CDR3 region: CASSLVAPNSNQPQHF. In nucleotides, the CDR3 is TGTGCCAGCAGCCTAGTCGCGCCTAATAGCAATCAGCCCCAGCATTTT.

Points on this clonotype: A read error may explain this, as a much larger clone is one base away. The chain couples TRBV25-1 to TRBJ1-2; D not resolved. Germline values: CDR1 MGHDK, CDR2 SYGVNS. The CDR3 spans 15 residues. For the CDR3, the DNA is TGTGCCAGCAGTGAATTTACGCCCGCTAACTATGGCTACGCCTTC. It is translated as CASSEFTPANYGYAF.